The rows below give T cell receptor beta chains drawn from one sample of a study of T cells in Graves' hyperthyroidism and ophthalmopathy. TCRdb reanalysed the multiplex PCR reads using MiXCR and keeps one entry per CDR3 protein. The data contain roughly 700,000 distinct CDR3 sequences, 11% to 15% of them singletons. Sequenced input: blood. These receptors all stem from a young woman with Graves' hyperthyroidism. Both conserved end residues are part of each CDR3. Each record gives: CDR3 protein, V gene, J gene.

CASSQVNGGGETQYF	TRBV3-1	TRBJ2-5
CASSPQKQGLQETQYF	TRBV7-9	TRBJ2-5
CASSLEGTREQYF	TRBV5-1	TRBJ2-7
CAIRPTGPRERYF	TRBV10-3	TRBJ2-7
CASSFDGYGYTF	TRBV7-9	TRBJ1-2
CASSQAGHTEAFF	TRBV3-1	TRBJ1-1
CACGGRDKLNTGELFF	TRBV6-1	TRBJ2-2
CASSWRFTDNSPLHF	TRBV5-6	TRBJ1-6
CSARDRPGISSAEAFF	TRBV20-1	TRBJ1-1
CAWSPPQGYPWGYTF	TRBV30	TRBJ1-2
CATGGRLNQPQHF	TRBV15	TRBJ1-5
CASSLLGQFYGYTF	TRBV7-2	TRBJ1-2
CASSPRWLEGWTQETQYF	TRBV7-2	TRBJ2-5
CASSHGQKETQYF	TRBV7-2	TRBJ2-5
CASSQYRGKETQYF	TRBV11-2	TRBJ2-5
CAVGGGVYGYTF	TRBV10-2	TRBJ1-2
CASSPQAGGEQYF	TRBV9	TRBJ2-7
CASTGTVQETQYF	TRBV7-2	TRBJ2-5
CSARDWRLGTDRLCATNEKLFF	TRBV20-1	TRBJ1-4
CASSLAGGSSNQPQHF	TRBV12-3/TRBV12-4	TRBJ1-5
CASRRATGREGDTQYF	TRBV19	TRBJ2-3
CSAPGGASYEQYF	TRBV20-1	TRBJ2-7
CASARAYEQYF	TRBV7-9	TRBJ2-7
CANSWGDMISNQPQHF	TRBV19	TRBJ1-5
CAITGGPNTGELFF	TRBV6-2/TRBV6-3	TRBJ2-2
CSVAPRPDTQYF	TRBV29-1	TRBJ2-3
CASSATTGGSGYTF	TRBV12-3/TRBV12-4	TRBJ1-2
CASSRGQSPANTGELFF	TRBV11-3	TRBJ2-2
CASSFGTGGNKETQYF	TRBV11-2	TRBJ2-5
CVSGDSYNEQFF	TRBV5-1	TRBJ2-1
CSARRLADLYEQYF	TRBV20-1	TRBJ2-7
CASSFYEYNEKLFF	TRBV11-2	TRBJ1-4
CSARVAGTATGELFF	TRBV20-1	TRBJ2-2
CASSGGYSKNEQFF	TRBV10-1	TRBJ2-1
CSVHDRGKGEKLFF	TRBV29-1	TRBJ1-4
CASRGRDRAHSGANVLTF	TRBV7-9	TRBJ2-6
CATSDYRQPEKLFF	TRBV24-1	TRBJ1-4
CASSLIPTGPGGELFF	TRBV6-2/TRBV6-3	TRBJ2-2
CASSEEAAGLQETQYF	TRBV6-1	TRBJ2-5
CASLLAGVGYEQFF	TRBV12-3/TRBV12-4	TRBJ2-1
CASSAVLSASQHF	TRBV6-1	TRBJ1-5
CATSEGDTTDTQYF	TRBV24-1	TRBJ2-3
CASSLYGRQGPAFF	TRBV28	TRBJ1-1
CASSNRERGYTQYF	TRBV12-3/TRBV12-4	TRBJ2-3
CASFNHTSSGYEQYF	TRBV7-9	TRBJ2-7
CASSYSPGSVDEQYF	TRBV6-6	TRBJ2-7